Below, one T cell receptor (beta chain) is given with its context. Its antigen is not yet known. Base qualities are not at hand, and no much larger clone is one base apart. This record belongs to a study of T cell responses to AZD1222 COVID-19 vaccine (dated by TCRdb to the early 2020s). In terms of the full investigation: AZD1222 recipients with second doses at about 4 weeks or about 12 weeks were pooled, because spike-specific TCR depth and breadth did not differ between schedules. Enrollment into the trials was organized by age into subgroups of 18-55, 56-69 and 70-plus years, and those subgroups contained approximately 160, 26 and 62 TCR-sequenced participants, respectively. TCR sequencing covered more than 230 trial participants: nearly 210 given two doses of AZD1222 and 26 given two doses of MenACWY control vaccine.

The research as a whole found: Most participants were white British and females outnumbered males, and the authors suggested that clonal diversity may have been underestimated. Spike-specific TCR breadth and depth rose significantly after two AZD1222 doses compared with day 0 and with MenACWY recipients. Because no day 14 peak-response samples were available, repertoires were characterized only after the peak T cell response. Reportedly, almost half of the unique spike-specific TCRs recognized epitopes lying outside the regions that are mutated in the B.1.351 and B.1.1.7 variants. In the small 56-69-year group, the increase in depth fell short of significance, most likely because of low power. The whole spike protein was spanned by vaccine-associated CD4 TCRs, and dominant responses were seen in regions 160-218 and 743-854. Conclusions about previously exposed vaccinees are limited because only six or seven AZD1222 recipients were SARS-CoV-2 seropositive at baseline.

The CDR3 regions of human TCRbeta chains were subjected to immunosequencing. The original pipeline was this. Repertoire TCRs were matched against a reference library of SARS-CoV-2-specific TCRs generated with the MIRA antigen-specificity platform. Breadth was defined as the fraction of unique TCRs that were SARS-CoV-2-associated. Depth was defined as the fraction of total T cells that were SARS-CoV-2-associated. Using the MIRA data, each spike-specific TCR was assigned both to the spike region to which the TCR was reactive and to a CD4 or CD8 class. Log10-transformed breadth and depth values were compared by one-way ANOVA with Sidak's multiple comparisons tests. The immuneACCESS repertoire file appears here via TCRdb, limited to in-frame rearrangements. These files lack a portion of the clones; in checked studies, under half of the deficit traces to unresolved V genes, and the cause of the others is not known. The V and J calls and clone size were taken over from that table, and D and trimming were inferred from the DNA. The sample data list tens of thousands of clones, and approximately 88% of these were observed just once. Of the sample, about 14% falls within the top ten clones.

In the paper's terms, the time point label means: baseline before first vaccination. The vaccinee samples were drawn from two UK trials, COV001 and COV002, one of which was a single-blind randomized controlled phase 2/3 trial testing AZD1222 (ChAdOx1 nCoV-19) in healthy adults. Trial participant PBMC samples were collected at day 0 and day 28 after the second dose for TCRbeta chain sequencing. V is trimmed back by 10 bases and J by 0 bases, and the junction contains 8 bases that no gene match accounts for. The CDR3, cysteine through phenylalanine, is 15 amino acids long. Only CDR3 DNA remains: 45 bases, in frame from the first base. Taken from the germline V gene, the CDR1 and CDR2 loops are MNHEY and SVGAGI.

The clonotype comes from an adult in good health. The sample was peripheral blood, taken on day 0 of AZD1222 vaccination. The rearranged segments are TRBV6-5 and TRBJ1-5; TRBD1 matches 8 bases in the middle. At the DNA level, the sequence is TGTGCCATCCGCACCGGGACAGGTAGCAATCAGCCCCAGCATTTT. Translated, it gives CAIRTGTGSNQPQHF.